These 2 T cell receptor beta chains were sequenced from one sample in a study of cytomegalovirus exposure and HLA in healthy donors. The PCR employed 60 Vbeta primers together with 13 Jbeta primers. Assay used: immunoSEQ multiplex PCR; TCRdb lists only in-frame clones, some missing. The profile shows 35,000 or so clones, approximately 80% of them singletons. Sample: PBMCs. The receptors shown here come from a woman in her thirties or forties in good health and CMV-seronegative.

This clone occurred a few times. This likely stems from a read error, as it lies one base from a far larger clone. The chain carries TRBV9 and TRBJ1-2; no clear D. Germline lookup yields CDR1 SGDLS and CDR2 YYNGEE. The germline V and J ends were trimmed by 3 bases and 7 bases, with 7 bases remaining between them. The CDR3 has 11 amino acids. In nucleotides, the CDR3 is TGTGCCAGCAGCGCTTTCTCTGGCTACACCTTC. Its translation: CASSAFSGYTF.

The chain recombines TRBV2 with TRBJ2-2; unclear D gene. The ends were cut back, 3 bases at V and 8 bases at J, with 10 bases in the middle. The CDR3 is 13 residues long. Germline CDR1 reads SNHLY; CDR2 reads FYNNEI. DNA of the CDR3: TGTGCCAGCAGTGAGCTGACGGGTGGGGAGCTGTTTTTT. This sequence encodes CASSELTGGELFF.